The 15 T cell receptor beta chains reported below all come from one sample, sequenced in a study of T-cell reconstitution after alpha-beta-depleted transplantation in children. Library preparation (for TCRbeta) was performed with unique molecular identifiers. TCRdb itself ran the PCR reads through MiXCR, one entry per CDR3 protein. The sample yields 500,000 to 600,000 distinct CDR3 sequences, approximately 20% seen once. Sequences were derived from PBMCs from the stem cell graft donor, sampled from the stem cell graft. The receptors come from a human donor who donated a stem cell graft to a child with acute lymphoblastic leukemia.

V and J are TRBV11-3 and TRBJ2-3; D is perhaps TRBD1 (5 bases). V dropped 1 base and J dropped 4 bases, with 12 bases sitting between them. Germline lookup yields CDR1 SGHNT and CDR2 YENEEA. The CDR3 runs 15 residues. The CDR3 nucleotides are TGTGCCAGCAGCTTAGGGGGCAGCAACCCAGATACGCAGTATTTT. Its protein product is CASSLGGSNPDTQYF.

A few counts support this clonotype. This sequence joins TRBV5-1 and TRBJ2-1, with a possible D match to TRBD2 (6 bases). Germline V lookup: CDR1 SGHRS, CDR2 YFSETQ. V lost 0 bases to trimming and J lost 6 bases, with 19 bases between them. CDR3 size: 17 residues. CDR3 protein: CASSLAVGGTGPNEQFF. The CDR3 nucleotides read TGCGCCAGCAGCTTGGCCGTGGGGGGAACGGGACCCAATGAGCAGTTCTTC. Full variable domain (missing parts from reference TRBV5-1 and TRBJ2-1): KAGVTQTPRYLIKTRGQQVTLSCSPISGHRSVSWYQQTPGQGLQFLFEYFSETQRNKGNFPGRFSGRQFSNSRSEMNVSTLELGDSALYLCASSLAVGGTGPNEQFFGPGTRLTVL.

The sample holds a few counts of this clonotype. The gene calls are TRBV7-9 and TRBJ1-5; D not resolved. Looked up from germline, CDR1 is SEHNR and CDR2 is FQNEAQ (reference sequence). V was pared by 5 bases and J by 1 base, with 9 bases between. The length of the CDR3 is 14 residues. This chain's CDR3 is CASSAGRSNQPQHF. CDR3 DNA: TGTGCCAGCAGCGCAGGACGGAGCAATCAGCCCCAGCATTTT.

Only a few counts were recorded for this clonotype. This chain uses TRBV14 with TRBJ2-1, with D perhaps TRBD1 (5 bases). The germline gives CDR1 SGHDN, CDR2 FVKESK. With 3 bases removed from V and 4 bases from J, the gap between germline ends came to 16 bases. The CDR3 totals 16 residues. CDR3 DNA: TGTGCCAGCAGCCAGATACAGGTCTCTCTTTACAATGAGCAGTTCTTC. It is translated as CASSQIQVSLYNEQFF.

This clonotype was seen a handful of times. This chain links TRBV11-2 with TRBJ2-1, with 13 bases fitting TRBD2. From germline, CDR1 is SGHAT and CDR2 FQNNGV. The CDR3 extends over 18 amino acids. The junction had 7 bases not matched to a gene; V was cut back by 3 bases and J by 2 bases. The CDR3 nucleotides are TGTGCCAGCAGCTTTGGACTAGCGGGAGTAGAGACCTACAATGAGCAGTTCTTC. Encoded protein: CASSFGLAGVETYNEQFF.

The V call is TRBV14, the J call TRBJ1-1; the match to TRBD1 covers 9 bases. The CDR3 sequence is 16 residues long. V shed 6 bases, J shed 0 bases, and the junction held 8 bases outside the gene matches. Germline CDR1 reads SGHDN; CDR2 reads FVKESK. CDR3 DNA: TGTGCCAGCAGACTAACAGGGGGCACCCTGAACACTGAAGCTTTCTTT. Translated, it gives CASRLTGGTLNTEAFF.

V gene TRBV25-1 combines with J gene TRBJ1-1; D unclear. CDR3 size: 11 residues. Germline V gives CDR1 MGHDK, CDR2 SYGVNS. Trimming removed 1 base from V and 10 bases from J, with 7 bases in between. CDR3 bases: TGTGCCAGCAGTGAATGGGGAGTAGCTTTCTTT. This codes for CASSEWGVAFF.

A few counts support this clonotype. The gene calls are TRBV11-2 and TRBJ1-4, with D possibly TRBD1 on 6 matching bases. This CDR3 region has 15 residues. CDR1 and CDR2 (germline): SGHAT, FQNNGV. Trimming pared 6 bases from V and 3 bases from J, leaving 14 bases between. CDR3 in amino acids: CASSPAGASNEKLFF. In DNA, the CDR3 is TGTGCCAGCAGTCCTGCGGGGGCATCTAATGAAAAACTGTTTTTT.

This rearrangement joins TRBV13 to TRBJ1-2, with 8 bases aligning to TRBD1. This CDR3 region has 18 residues. The trim removed 5 bases at V and 4 bases at J, leaving 18 bases unmatched. Germline V gene sequence: CDR1 PRHDT, CDR2 FYEKMQ (reference sequence). CDR3 loop: CASSTIRDRHSSSYGYTF. The CDR3 coding sequence is TGTGCCAGCAGCACCATCCGGGACAGGCACTCCTCCTCCTATGGCTACACCTTC. The full variable domain, its missing parts supplied by reference TRBV13 and TRBJ1-2, is AAGVIQSPRHLIKEKRETATLKCYPIPRHDTVYWYQQGPGQDPQFLISFYEKMQSDKGSIPDRFSAQQFSDYHSELNMSSLELGDSALYFCASSTIRDRHSSSYGYTFGSGTRLTVV.

This clonotype has at least ten counts. This chain uses TRBV12-3 or TRBV12-4 with TRBJ1-1; the match to TRBD1 covers 7 bases. This CDR3 region has 14 residues. V shed 5 bases, J shed 1 base, and the junction held 4 bases outside the gene matches. The CDR3 here is CASSKRQGNTEAFF. Written as DNA, the CDR3 is TGTGCCAGCAGTAAACGACAGGGGAACACTGAAGCTTTCTTT.

Only a few counts were recorded for this clonotype. V usage is TRBV5-1 and J usage is TRBJ2-5; TRBD1 matches at 8 bases. Germline V CDR1 and CDR2: SGHRS, YFSETQ. V shed 6 bases and J 5 bases; nucleotides not matched to a gene: 12. This CDR3 has 15 residues. The DNA for the CDR3 is TGCGCCAGCACCAGGGGACAGGCCCGAGGCGAGACCCAGTACTTC. It translates to CASTRGQARGETQYF. Looking up the rest from reference TRBV5-1 and TRBJ2-5 gives the full variable domain: KAGVTQTPRYLIKTRGQQVTLSCSPISGHRSVSWYQQTPGQGLQFLFEYFSETQRNKGNFPGRFSGRQFSNSRSEMNVSTLELGDSALYLCASTRGQARGETQYFGPGTRLLVL.

In its sample, this clonotype was seen a few times. The J gene is TRBJ2-1, the V gene TRBV12-3 or TRBV12-4; TRBD2 matches 15 bases. J gave up 5 bases and V 4 bases, and 3 bases lay outside the gene matches. The CDR3 covers 16 residues. DNA of the CDR3: TGTGCCAGCAGTTCCCGGACTAGCGGGAGGGACAATGAGCAGTTCTTC. It encodes CASSSRTSGRDNEQFF.

The J gene is TRBJ1-5, the V gene TRBV28, with D unclear. The CDR3 has 12 amino acids. The V and J ends lost 6 bases and 10 bases respectively, with 13 bases between them. Looked up from germline, CDR1 is MDHEN and CDR2 is SYDVKM. CDR3 protein: CASRELFNPQHF. CDR3 bases: TGTGCCAGCAGGGAGTTATTCAACCCCCAGCATTTT.

This clonotype was found a few times. The chain carries TRBV5-1 and TRBJ2-2; no definite D call. V shed 0 bases and J shed 4 bases, with 7 bases lying between them. CDR1 is SGHRS, CDR2 YFSETQ, per germline. CDR3 size: 14 residues. CDR3 DNA: TGCGCCAGCAGCTTGGATCTACTCACCGGGGAGCTGTTTTTT. The encoded protein is CASSLDLLTGELFF.

As concerns this clonotype: A read error may produce the germline difference seen at one junction end. This rearrangement joins TRBV18 to TRBJ1-1; D possibly corresponds to TRBD1 (6 bases). The V gene's germline CDR1 is KGHSH and CDR2 LQKENI. The CDR3 has 12 amino acids. Written as DNA, the CDR3 is TGTGCCATCTCACCACAGGGTACTGAAGCTTTCTTT. Amino acids: CAISPQGTEAFF.